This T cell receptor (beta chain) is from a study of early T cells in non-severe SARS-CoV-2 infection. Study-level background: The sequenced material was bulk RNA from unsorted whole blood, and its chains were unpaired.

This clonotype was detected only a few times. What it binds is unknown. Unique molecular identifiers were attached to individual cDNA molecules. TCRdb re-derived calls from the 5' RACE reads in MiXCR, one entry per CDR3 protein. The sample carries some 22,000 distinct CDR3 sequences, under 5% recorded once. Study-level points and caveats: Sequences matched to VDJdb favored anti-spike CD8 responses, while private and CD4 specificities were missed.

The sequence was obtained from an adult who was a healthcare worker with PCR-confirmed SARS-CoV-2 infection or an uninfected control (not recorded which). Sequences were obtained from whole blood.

The CDR3 DNA reads as TGTGCCACCAGTGACTCAAAGACTCCGGGACTAGCTGGGGGAGAGACCCAGTACTTC. Translating it yields CATSDSKTPGLAGGETQYF. The V gene is TRBV24-1, the J gene TRBJ2-5, with 9 bases aligning to TRBD2. The V gene's germline CDR1 is KGHDR and CDR2 SFDVKD. V lost 4 bases and J lost 4; bases outside the gene matches: 18. The CDR3 runs to 19 residues.